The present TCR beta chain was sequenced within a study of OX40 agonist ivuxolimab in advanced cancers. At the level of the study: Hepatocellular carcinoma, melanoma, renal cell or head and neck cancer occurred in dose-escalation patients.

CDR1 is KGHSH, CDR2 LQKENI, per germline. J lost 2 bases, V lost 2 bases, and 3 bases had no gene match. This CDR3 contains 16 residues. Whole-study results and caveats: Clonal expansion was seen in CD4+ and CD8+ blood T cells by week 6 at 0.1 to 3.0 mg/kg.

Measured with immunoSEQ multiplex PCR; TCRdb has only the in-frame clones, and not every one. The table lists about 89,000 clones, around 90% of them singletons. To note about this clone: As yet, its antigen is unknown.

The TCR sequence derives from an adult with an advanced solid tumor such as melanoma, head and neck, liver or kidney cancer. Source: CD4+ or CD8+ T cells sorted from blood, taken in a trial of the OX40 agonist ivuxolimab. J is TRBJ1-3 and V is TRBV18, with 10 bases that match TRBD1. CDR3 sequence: CASSPTGQGAGNTIYF. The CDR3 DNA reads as TGTGCCAGCTCACCAACTGGACAGGGGGCTGGAAACACCATATATTTT.